The 3 T cell receptor beta chains listed next were all sequenced from one sample in a study of OX40 agonist ivuxolimab in advanced cancers. Data came from immunoSEQ multiplex PCR; TCRdb stores just in-frame clones and leaves some out. The data show some 60,000 clones, 91% seen once. The sequencing here drew on CD4+ or CD8+ T cells sorted from blood, taken in a trial of the OX40 agonist ivuxolimab. These receptors were obtained from an adult with an advanced solid tumor such as melanoma, head and neck, liver or kidney cancer.

The V and J genes are TRBV4-1 and TRBJ2-1; perhaps D is TRBD1 or TRBD2 (6 bases each). There are 15 residues in the CDR3. Germline-derived CDR1 and CDR2 are MGHRA and YSYEKL. V dropped 1 base and J dropped 8 bases, with 15 bases sitting between them. CDR3 nucleotide sequence: TGCGCCAGCAGCCAAGTCCGGGGGCGGACGGATGAGCAGTTCTTC. Amino acid sequence: CASSQVRGRTDEQFF.

The V gene is TRBV5-6, the J gene TRBJ1-2; a possible D gene is TRBD1 (5 bases). The germline V and J ends were trimmed by 7 bases and 6 bases, with 13 bases remaining between them. The CDR3 contains 12 residues. Germline V CDR1 and CDR2: SGHDT, YYEEEE. CDR3 coding DNA: TGTGCCAGCGGGATCTTGGGGGATGGCTACACCTTC. This sequence encodes CASGILGDGYTF.

The chain employs TRBV5-6 and TRBJ2-7; 8 bases map to TRBD1. Germline V gives CDR1 SGHDT, CDR2 YYEEEE. The ends lost 4 bases at V and 3 bases at J; junction bases unmatched: 3. The CDR3 length is 13 residues. CDR3 DNA: TGTGCCAGCAGCCCGACAGGGGTCTACGAGCAGTACTTC. Its protein is CASSPTGVYEQYF.